These T cell receptor beta chains were read from a single sample in a study of cytomegalovirus exposure and HLA in healthy donors. The table came from immunoSEQ multiplex PCR; TCRdb's copy has only in-frame clones and leaves some out. The sample lists about 160,000 clones, approximately 78% occurring once. Sequencing was carried out using PBMCs. The source of these receptors is a girl aged 2 to 9 in good health and CMV-seropositive. CDR3s leave out the opening cysteine and the closing phenylalanine or tryptophan.

TRBV5-4	ASSLGLAGANEQF
TRBV7-2	ASSFAGTGGFGYT
TRBV5-1	ASSHTTAANTEAF
TRBV5-1	ASSKSGGNTGELF
TRBV23-1	ASSQLGGRSSYNEQF
TRBV9	ASSADQETQY
TRBV15	ATSRDLGRGNEQY
TRBV11-1	ASSLPGGGKQY
TRBV27	ASSFSGSGGTYEQY
TRBV2	ASRRDGSYEQY
TRBV7-9	ASSPSLGQGNTEAF
TRBV30	AWSVKGEGKNIQY